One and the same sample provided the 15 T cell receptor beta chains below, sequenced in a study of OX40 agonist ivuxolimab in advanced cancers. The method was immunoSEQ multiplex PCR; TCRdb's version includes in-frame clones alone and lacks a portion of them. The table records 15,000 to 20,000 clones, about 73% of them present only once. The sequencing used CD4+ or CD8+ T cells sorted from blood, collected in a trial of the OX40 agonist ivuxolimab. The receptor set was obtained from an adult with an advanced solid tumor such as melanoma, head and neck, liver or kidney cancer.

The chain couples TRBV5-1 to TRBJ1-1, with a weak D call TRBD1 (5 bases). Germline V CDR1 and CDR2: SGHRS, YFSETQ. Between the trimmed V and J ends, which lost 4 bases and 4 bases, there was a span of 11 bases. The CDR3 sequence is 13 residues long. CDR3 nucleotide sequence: TGCGCCAGCAGCCCTGGGGGGTTCACTGAAGCTTTCTTT. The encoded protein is CASSPGGFTEAFF.

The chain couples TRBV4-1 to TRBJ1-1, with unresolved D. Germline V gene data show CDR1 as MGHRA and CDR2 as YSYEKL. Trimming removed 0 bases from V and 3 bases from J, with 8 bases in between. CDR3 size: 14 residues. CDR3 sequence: CASSQDYGDTEAFF. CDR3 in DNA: TGCGCCAGCAGCCAAGATTATGGGGACACTGAAGCTTTCTTT.

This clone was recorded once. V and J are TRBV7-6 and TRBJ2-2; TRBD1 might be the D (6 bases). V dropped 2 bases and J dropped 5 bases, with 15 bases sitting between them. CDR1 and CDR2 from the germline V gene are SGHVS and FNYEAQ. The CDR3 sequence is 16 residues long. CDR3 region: CASSLFPDSLTGELFF. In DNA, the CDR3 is TGTGCCAGCAGCTTATTCCCGGACAGCTTAACCGGGGAGCTGTTTTTT.

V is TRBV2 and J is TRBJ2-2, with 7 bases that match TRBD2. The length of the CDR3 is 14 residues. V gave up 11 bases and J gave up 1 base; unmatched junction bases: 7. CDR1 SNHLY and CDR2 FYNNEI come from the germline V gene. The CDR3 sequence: CAGGGRQNTGELFF. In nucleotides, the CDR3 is TGTGCCGGGGGAGGGAGGCAGAACACCGGGGAGCTGTTTTTT.

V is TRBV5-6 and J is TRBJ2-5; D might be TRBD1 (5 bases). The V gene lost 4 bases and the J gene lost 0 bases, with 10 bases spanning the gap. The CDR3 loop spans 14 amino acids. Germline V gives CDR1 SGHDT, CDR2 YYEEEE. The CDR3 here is CASSKDMYQETQYF. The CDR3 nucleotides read TGTGCCAGCAGCAAGGACATGTACCAAGAGACCCAGTACTTC.

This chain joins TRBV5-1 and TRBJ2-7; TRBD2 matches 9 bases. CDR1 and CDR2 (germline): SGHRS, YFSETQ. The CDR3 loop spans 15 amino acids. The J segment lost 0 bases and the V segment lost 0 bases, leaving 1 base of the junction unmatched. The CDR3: CASSLASGNSYEQYF. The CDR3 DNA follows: TGCGCCAGCAGCTTGGCTAGCGGGAACTCCTACGAGCAGTACTTC.

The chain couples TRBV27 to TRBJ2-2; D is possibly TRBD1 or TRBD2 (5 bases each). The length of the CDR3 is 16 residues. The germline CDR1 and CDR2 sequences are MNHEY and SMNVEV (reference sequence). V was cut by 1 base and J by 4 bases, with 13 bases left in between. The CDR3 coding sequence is TGTGCCAGCAGTTTATTATGGGGGTCAGTCACCGGGGAGCTGTTTTTT. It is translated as CASSLLWGSVTGELFF.

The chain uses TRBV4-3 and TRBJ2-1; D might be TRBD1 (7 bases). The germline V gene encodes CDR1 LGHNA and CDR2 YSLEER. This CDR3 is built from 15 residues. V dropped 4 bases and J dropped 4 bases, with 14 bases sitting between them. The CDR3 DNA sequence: TGCGCCAGCAGCCGCGGGACAGCTCTTTACAATGAGCAGTTCTTC. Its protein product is CASSRGTALYNEQFF.

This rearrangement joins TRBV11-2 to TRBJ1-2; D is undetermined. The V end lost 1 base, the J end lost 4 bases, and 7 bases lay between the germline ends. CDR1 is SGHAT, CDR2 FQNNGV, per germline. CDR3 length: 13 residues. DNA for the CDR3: TGTGCCAGCAGCTTAGGGGCAGGCTATGGCTACACCTTC. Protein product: CASSLGAGYGYTF.

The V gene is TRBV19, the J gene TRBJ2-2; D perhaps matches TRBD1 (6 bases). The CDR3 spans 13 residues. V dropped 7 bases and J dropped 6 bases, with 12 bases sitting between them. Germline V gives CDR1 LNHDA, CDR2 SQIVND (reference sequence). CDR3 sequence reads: CASTGDRAGELFF. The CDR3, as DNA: TGTGCCAGTACAGGGGATCGGGCCGGGGAGCTGTTTTTT.

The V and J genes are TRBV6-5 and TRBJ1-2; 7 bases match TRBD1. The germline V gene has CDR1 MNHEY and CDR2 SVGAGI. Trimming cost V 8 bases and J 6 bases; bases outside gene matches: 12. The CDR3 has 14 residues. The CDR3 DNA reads TGTGCCAGCGTTATGGGGCCGGACAGGCATGGCTACACCTTC. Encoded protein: CASVMGPDRHGYTF.

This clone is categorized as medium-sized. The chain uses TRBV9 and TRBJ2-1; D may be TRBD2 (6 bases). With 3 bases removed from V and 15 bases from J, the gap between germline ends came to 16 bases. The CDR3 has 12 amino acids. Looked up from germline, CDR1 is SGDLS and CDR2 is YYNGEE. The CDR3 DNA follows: TGTGCCAGCAGCGAGGGACTGGCCCAGCCGTTCTTC. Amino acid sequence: CASSEGLAQPFF.

CDR3 bases: TGTGCCAGCAGCTCCTTGGGACCGATGAACACTGAAGCTTTCTTT. Residues: CASSSLGPMNTEAFF. The chain has TRBV5-5 and TRBJ1-1; maybe TRBD1 (5 bases). Germline V lookup: CDR1 SGHKS, CDR2 YYEKEE (reference sequence). There are 15 residues in the CDR3. Trimming stripped 3 bases from V and 0 bases from J, with 12 bases between.

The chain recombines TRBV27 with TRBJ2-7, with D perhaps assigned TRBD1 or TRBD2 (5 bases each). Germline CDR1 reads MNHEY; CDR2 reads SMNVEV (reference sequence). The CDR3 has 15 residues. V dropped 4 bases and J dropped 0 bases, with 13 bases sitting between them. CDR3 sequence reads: CASSSGTSSSYEQYF. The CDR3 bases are TGTGCCAGCAGTTCCGGGACGTCGAGCTCCTACGAGCAGTACTTC.

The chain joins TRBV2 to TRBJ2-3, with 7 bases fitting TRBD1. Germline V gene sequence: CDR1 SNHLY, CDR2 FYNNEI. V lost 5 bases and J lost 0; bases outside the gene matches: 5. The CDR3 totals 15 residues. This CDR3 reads CASSSGTASTDTQYF. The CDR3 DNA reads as TGTGCCAGCAGTTCCGGGACAGCTAGCACAGATACGCAGTATTTT. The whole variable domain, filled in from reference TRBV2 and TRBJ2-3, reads EPEVTQTPSHQVTQMGQEVILRCVPISNHLYFYWYRQILGQKVEFLVSFYNNEISEKSEIFDDQFSVERPDGSNFTLKIRSTKLEDSAMYFCASSSGTASTDTQYFGPGTRLTVL.